What follows describes a single TCR beta chain. The sample is drawn from a study of metastatic and nonmetastatic thyroid tumors. At the level of the study: The authors compared repertoires across blood and tumor or nodule tissue from malignant and benign thyroid patients.

No treatment had been given to any patient before thyroid surgery. TCRdb reprocessed the PCR reads via MiXCR. Among thousands of clones, roughly 37% were seen once, and the ten largest hold 40%. With 6 bases clipped from V and 2 bases from J, the junction kept 13 bases outside the gene matches. The CDR3 runs to 17 residues. Germline CDR1 MNHNS, CDR2 SASEGT. The TCR comes from a female donor with papillary thyroid cancer or a benign thyroid nodule (not recorded which). Some clones in this sample may be carry-over from other donors' samples. The gene calls are TRBV6-1 and TRBJ1-5; 7 bases are a match to TRBD1. Sequences were obtained from tumor tissue. CDR3 sequence (DNA): TGTGCCAGCAGCAAGGCCAGGGGGATTTTGGGCAATCAGCCCCAGCATTTT. Its translation is CASSKARGILGNQPQHF.